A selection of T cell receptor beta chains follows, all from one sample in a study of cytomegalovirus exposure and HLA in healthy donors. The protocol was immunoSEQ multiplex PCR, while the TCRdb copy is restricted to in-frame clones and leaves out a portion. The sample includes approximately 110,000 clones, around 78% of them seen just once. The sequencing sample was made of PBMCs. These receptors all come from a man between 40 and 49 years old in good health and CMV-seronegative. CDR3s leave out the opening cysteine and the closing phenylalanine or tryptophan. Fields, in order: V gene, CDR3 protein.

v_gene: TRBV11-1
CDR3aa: ASGEGTVLFAEAF

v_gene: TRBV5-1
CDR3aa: ASSPGNEQY

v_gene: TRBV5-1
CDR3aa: ASSETGLSSSGANVLT

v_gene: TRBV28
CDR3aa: ASGAGGSNQPQH

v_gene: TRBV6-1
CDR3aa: ASSDSDAGKSNEKLF

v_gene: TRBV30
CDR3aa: AWSVSVHEQY

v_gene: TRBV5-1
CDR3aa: ASSFIPQGSVSDTQY

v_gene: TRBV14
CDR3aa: ASSQGGLGGEKLF

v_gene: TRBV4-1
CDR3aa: ASRSLLVADTQY

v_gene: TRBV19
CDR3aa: ASSPEDYGYT

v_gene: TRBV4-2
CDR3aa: ASSQAVQQGGGYT

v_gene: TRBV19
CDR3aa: ASTWDRDDSPLH

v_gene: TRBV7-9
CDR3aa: ASLQAPSNEQF

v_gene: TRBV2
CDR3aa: ASRGDRNTEAF

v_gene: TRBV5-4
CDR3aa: ASSLGANEKLF

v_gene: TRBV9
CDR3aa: ASSVSGTGAYEQY

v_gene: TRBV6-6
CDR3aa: ASSRQDSSTEAF

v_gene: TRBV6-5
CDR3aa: ASSYSRDTIY

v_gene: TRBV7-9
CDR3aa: ARMNGQVGELF

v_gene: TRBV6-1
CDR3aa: ASSLGQGTYGYT

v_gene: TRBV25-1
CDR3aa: ASSEGGLGANVLT

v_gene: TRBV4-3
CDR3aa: ASSQTTAAGHPEAF

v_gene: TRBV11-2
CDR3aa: ASSFLAGTSTDTQY

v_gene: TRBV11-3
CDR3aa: ASSLGGLAGSEQF

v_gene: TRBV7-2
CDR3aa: ASSLVMGTNTEAF

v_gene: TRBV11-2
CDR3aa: ASTFRGSYNEQF

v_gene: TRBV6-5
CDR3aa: ASSYASGAYNEQF

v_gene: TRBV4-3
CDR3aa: ASSQDLGERGYT

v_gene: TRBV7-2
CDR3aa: ASSSPGQGGYEQY

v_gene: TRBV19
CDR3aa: ASSIIRAETQY

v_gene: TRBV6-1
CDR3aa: ASLQLNTEAF

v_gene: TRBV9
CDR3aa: ASSPDRVFQPQH

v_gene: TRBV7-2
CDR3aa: ASSLAGVNQPQH

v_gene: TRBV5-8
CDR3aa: ASSLFGYSNQPQH

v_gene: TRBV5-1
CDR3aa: ASSLDGGIGYT

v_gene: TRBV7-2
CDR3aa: ASRTASGFIDTQY

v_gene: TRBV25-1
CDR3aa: ASSGLTGTGRDEQY

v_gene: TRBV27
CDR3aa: ASSSPGLAGVDTQY

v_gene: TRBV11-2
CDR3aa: ASSLVGEDTEAF

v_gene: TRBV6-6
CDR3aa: LCSLTGVYAGNTIY

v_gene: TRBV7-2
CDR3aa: ASSLSRNYEQY

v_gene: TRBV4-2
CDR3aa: ASSRAGTSSYNEQF

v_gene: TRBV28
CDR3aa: ASSLTGTGNGYT

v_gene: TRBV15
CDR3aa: ATSRDLPTGYNEQF

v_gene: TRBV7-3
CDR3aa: ASSLRGLDTGELF

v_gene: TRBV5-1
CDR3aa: ASSSDPRDETQY

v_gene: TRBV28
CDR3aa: ASSVQPSYEQY

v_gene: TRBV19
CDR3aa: ASAGTGDSPLH

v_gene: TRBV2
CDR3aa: ASSRRQSGNQPQH

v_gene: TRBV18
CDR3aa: ASSPPSEREGFGNTIY

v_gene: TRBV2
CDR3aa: ASGATRDRGAF

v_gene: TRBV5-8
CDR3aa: ASSRGWRGSTDTQY

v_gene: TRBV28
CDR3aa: ASSLPQSGNTIY

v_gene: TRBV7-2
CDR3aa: ASSSPRTGRTDTQY

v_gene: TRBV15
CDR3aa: ATSRAPNTEAF